The next 5 T cell receptor beta chains were all read from a single sample in a study of read filtering for tumor transcriptome and immune sequencing. Molecular barcoded adaptors covering alpha/delta and beta/gamma chains were used on roughly 400 ng RNA. MiXCR, applied by TCRdb to the reads, yields one record per CDR3 protein. This table holds approximately 24,000 distinct CDR3 sequences, roughly 23% found once. The sequenced sample consisted of a population of CD138-negative cells sorted from bone marrow. These receptors were collected from a donor aged 40 or over with multiple myeloma.

Ten or more counts support this clonotype. The chain uses TRBV28 and TRBJ2-2; 9 nucleotides match TRBD2. V lost 2 bases, J lost 4 bases, and 5 bases stayed unmatched. CDR1 is MDHEN and CDR2 is SYDVKM in the germline V gene. The CDR3 is made up of 16 amino acids. CDR3 sequence: CASSLTSGSFTGELFF. CDR3 nucleotide sequence: TGTGCCAGCAGTTTAACTAGCGGGTCTTTCACCGGGGAGCTGTTTTTT.

The chain is built from TRBV5-1 and TRBJ2-4; D gene uncertain. This CDR3 region has 16 residues. The V end was cut by 2 bases, the J end by 1 base, with 13 bases between. Looked up from germline, CDR1 is SGHRS and CDR2 is YFSETQ. CDR3 coding DNA: TGCGCCAGCAGCTTCGGACCAGGTTTGGCCAAAAACATTCAGTACTTC. This translates into CASSFGPGLAKNIQYF. Full variable domain (rest looked up from reference TRBV5-1 and TRBJ2-4): KAGVTQTPRYLIKTRGQQVTLSCSPISGHRSVSWYQQTPGQGLQFLFEYFSETQRNKGNFPGRFSGRQFSNSRSEMNVSTLELGDSALYLCASSFGPGLAKNIQYFGAGTRLSVL.

This clonotype has ten or more counts. This chain connects TRBV6-1 to TRBJ2-5; a weak D match, TRBD1 (6 bases). CDR1 is MNHNS, CDR2 SASEGT, per germline. This CDR3 has 14 amino acids. Between the trimmed V and J ends, which lost 11 bases and 5 bases, there was a span of 21 bases. The CDR3, as DNA: TGTGCCGGTTCATTGGGTCAGGGGCGGGAGACCCAGTACTTC. This codes for CAGSLGQGRETQYF.

This clonotype was observed many times. CDR3 bases: TGCAGCGCTGCCGGGACAGGCTTCACAGATACGCAGTATTTT. Its protein product is CSAAGTGFTDTQYF. The chain employs TRBV29-1 and TRBJ2-3, with 8 bases fitting TRBD1. Trimming at V came to 7 bases and at J to 2 bases, leaving 8 bases not matched to a gene. CDR1 is SQVTM, CDR2 ANQGSEA, per germline. The length of the CDR3 is 14 residues.

A few counts support this clonotype. In DNA form, the CDR3 reads TGTGCCAGCAGTGAACCGGGACAGGCTTTGAATGAGCAGTTCTTC. Protein product: CASSEPGQALNEQFF. This chain joins TRBV6-1 and TRBJ2-1; 8 bases are a match to TRBD1. Germline loops: CDR1 MNHNS, CDR2 SASEGT. After removal of 2 bases from V and 7 bases from J, the junction contained 7 bases not matched to a gene. The CDR3 runs 15 residues.